This entry lists 31 T cell receptor beta chains sequenced from one sample in a study of blood T cell repertoires in COVID-19. The method was immunoSEQ multiplex PCR; TCRdb's version includes in-frame clones alone and lacks a portion of them. The sample carries over 200,000 clones, approximately 86% recorded once. Sequenced input: peripheral blood. The receptors stem from a woman aged 25 to 45 with COVID-19, enrolled during active disease.

This sequence joins TRBV4-2 and TRBJ2-7; D not resolved. CDR1 and CDR2 from the germline V gene are LGHNA and YNFKEQ. The CDR3 covers 15 residues. V was shortened by 0 bases and J by 6 bases, with 15 bases between the two germline ends. CDR3 sequence (DNA): TGTGCCAGCAGCCAAGACGGCTTGCCAGGTTCCGAGCAGTACTTC. Protein product: CASSQDGLPGSEQYF.

The chain links TRBV5-6 to TRBJ1-1; D perhaps matches TRBD1 (5 bases). V lost 2 bases to trimming and J lost 3 bases, with 5 bases between them. There are 12 residues in the CDR3. CDR1 and CDR2 from the germline V gene are SGHDT and YYEEEE. The CDR3 region is CASSLGDTEAFF. The DNA for the CDR3 is TGTGCCAGCAGCTTAGGGGACACTGAAGCTTTCTTT.

J is TRBJ2-3 and V is TRBV29-1; no clear D gene. V lost 3 bases, J lost 2 bases, and 6 bases lay in between. The germline CDR1 and CDR2 sequences are SQVTM and ANQGSEA. The CDR3 runs to 12 residues. CDR3 region: CSVDDSTDTQYF. For the CDR3, the DNA is TGCAGCGTTGACGACTCCACAGATACGCAGTATTTT.

The CDR3 spells CASSLKGEGTTEAFF. The CDR3 DNA reads TGTGCCAGCAGCTTGAAGGGGGAGGGGACCACTGAAGCTTTCTTT. The rearrangement joins TRBV5-4 to TRBJ1-1; TRBD1 might be the D (6 bases). V was pared by 1 base and J by 4 bases, with 14 bases between. The CDR3 runs to 15 residues. The germline CDR1 and CDR2 sequences are SGHNT and YYREEE (reference sequence).

This sequence joins TRBV9 and TRBJ1-1, with 9 bases that match TRBD1. This CDR3 has 14 amino acids. J was trimmed by 1 base and V by 3 bases; bases with no gene match: 1. Germline V gene data show CDR1 as SGDLS and CDR2 as YYNGEE. The CDR3 spells CASSATGGNTEAFF. The CDR3 DNA reads TGTGCCAGCAGCGCGACAGGGGGGAACACTGAAGCTTTCTTT. The variable domain in full, with the rest retrieved from reference TRBV9 and TRBJ1-1, is DSGVTQTPKHLITATGQRVTLRCSPRSGDLSVYWYQQSLDQGLQFLIQYYNGEERAKGNILERFSAQQFPDLHSELNLSSLELGDSALYFCASSATGGNTEAFFGQGTRLTVV.

The chain is built from TRBV5-1 and TRBJ1-1, with 7 bases identical to TRBD1. The V segment lost 0 bases and the J segment 4 bases; nucleotides outside the gene matches: 6. Germline assignment: CDR1 SGHRS and CDR2 YFSETQ. The CDR3 spans 15 residues. CDR3 amino acids: CASSLAGGPSTEAFF. The CDR3 nucleotides read TGCGCCAGCAGCTTGGCAGGGGGGCCCAGCACTGAAGCTTTCTTT.

J is TRBJ2-2 and V is TRBV9; no reliable D call. V shed 4 bases and J shed 5 bases, with 9 bases lying between them. This CDR3 spans 13 amino acids. CDR1 is SGDLS and CDR2 is YYNGEE in the germline V gene. In DNA form, the CDR3 reads TGTGCCAGCAGCTCTAGGCCAACCGGGGAGCTGTTTTTT. It is translated as CASSSRPTGELFF.

The V call is TRBV4-3, the J call TRBJ2-3; 14 bases are a match to TRBD2. Germline loops: CDR1 LGHNA, CDR2 YSLEER. J gave up 6 bases and V 2 bases, and 13 bases lay outside the gene matches. The CDR3 is 19 amino acids. Written as DNA, the CDR3 is TGCGCCAGCAGCCAACGCCCTTCCGGGACTAGCGGGAGTGAGGATACGCAGTATTTT. Translated, it gives CASSQRPSGTSGSEDTQYF.

This clone was picked up a small number of times. V and J are TRBV12-3 or TRBV12-4 and TRBJ2-7; D not resolved. Trimming stripped 3 bases from V and 5 bases from J, with 11 bases between. CDR3 length: 13 residues. The CDR3: CASSFKSINEQYF. CDR3 bases: TGTGCCAGCAGTTTTAAGTCTATCAACGAGCAGTACTTC.

The chain is built from TRBV7-2 and TRBJ2-1; the D is unclear. The length of the CDR3 is 14 residues. The V gene lost 1 base and the J gene lost 4 bases, with 8 bases spanning the gap. Looked up from germline, CDR1 is SGHTA and CDR2 is FQGNSA. The CDR3 protein is CASSLVTGYNEQFF. The CDR3 DNA reads TGTGCCAGCAGCTTAGTAACGGGTTACAATGAGCAGTTCTTC.

The rearrangement joins TRBV7-3 to TRBJ1-2, with 7 bases identical to TRBD1. Per germline, CDR1 SGHTA and CDR2 FQGTGA. The CDR3 spans 13 residues. V was pared by 5 bases and J by 5 bases, with 5 bases of the junction left unmatched. CDR3 in amino acids: CASSLGTAYGYTF. The CDR3 DNA follows: TGTGCCAGCAGCCTCGGGACAGCGTATGGCTACACCTTC.

V and J are TRBV9 and TRBJ2-2; TRBD2 is a possible D gene (6 bases). The CDR3 runs to 15 residues. Per germline, CDR1 SGDLS and CDR2 YYNGEE. V was clipped by 3 bases and J by 5 bases, with 14 bases between them. Here the CDR3 reads CASSADLRGTGELFF. CDR3 nucleotides: TGTGCCAGCAGCGCCGACCTGCGGGGAACCGGGGAGCTGTTTTTT.

This clone was seen more than once but under ten times. The rearrangement joins TRBV6-6 to TRBJ2-3; perhaps TRBD2 as D (6 bases). The V end was cut by 5 bases, the J end by 6 bases, with 9 bases between. The CDR3 spans 12 residues. Germline values: CDR1 MNHNY, CDR2 SVGAGI (reference sequence). The CDR3: CASSLATDTQYF. The CDR3 DNA follows: TGTGCCAGCAGTCTAGCGACGGATACGCAGTATTTT.

The chain links TRBV6-7 to TRBJ1-6, with TRBD1 matching 10 bases. TRBV6-7 counts as an open reading frame of uncertain function. The CDR3 sequence is 16 residues long. The V gene end was trimmed by 2 bases and the J gene end by 9 bases; junction bases not matched to a gene: 7. CDR3 nucleotides: TGTGCCAGCAGTTACCCGACAGGGGGCGCTTCTTCACCCCTCCACTTT. Its translation is CASSYPTGGASSPLHF.

The rearrangement joins TRBV5-6 to TRBJ2-1, with 8 bases lining up with TRBD2. J gave up 10 bases and V 4 bases, and 7 bases lay outside the gene matches. Per the germline V gene, CDR1 is SGHDT and CDR2 is YYEEEE. CDR3 length: 13 residues. For the CDR3, the DNA is TGTGCCAGCAGCCCGACTAGCGTGGAGGAGCAGTTCTTC. Translation: CASSPTSVEEQFF.

The chain carries TRBV5-5 and TRBJ1-5, with a tentative D call TRBD1 (6 bases). CDR1 is SGHKS, CDR2 YYEKEE, per germline (reference sequence). The CDR3 has 15 amino acids. Trimming stripped 0 bases from V and 5 bases from J, with 12 bases between. CDR3 sequence (DNA): TGTGCCAGCAGCTTGGATCCAGGGGTTGATCAGCCCCAGCATTTT. It specifies CASSLDPGVDQPQHF. The variable domain in full, with the rest retrieved from reference TRBV5-5 and TRBJ1-5, is DAGVTQSPTHLIKTRGQQVTLRCSPISGHKSVSWYQQVLGQGPQFIFQYYEKEERGRGNFPDRFSARQFPNYSSELNVNALLLGDSALYLCASSLDPGVDQPQHFGDGTRLSIL.

The gene calls are TRBV3-1 (or the pseudogene TRBV3-2) and TRBJ1-2; 7 bases are a match to TRBD1. Germline-derived CDR1 and CDR2 are LGHDT and YNNKEL (reference sequence). The V gene end was trimmed by 4 bases and the J gene end by 2 bases; junction bases not matched to a gene: 4. The CDR3 has 14 amino acids. The CDR3 DNA sequence: TGTGCCAGCAGCCTCCTGGGACAGAACTATGGCTACACCTTC. Translating it yields CASSLLGQNYGYTF.

The table lists this clone with a few counts. The CDR3 here is CASSIAGDQPQHF. CDR3 DNA: TGTGCCAGTAGTATTGCAGGGGATCAGCCCCAGCATTTT. The chain is built from TRBV19 and TRBJ1-5; D is possibly TRBD1 (6 bases). The CDR3 runs to 13 residues. V lost 3 bases to trimming and J lost 5 bases, with 8 bases between them. Germline V lookup: CDR1 LNHDA, CDR2 SQIVND (reference sequence).

The chain joins TRBV28 to TRBJ2-7; 9 nucleotides agree with TRBD1. Trimming removed 8 bases from V and 7 bases from J; junction bases left unmatched: 15. CDR1 and CDR2 (germline): MDHEN, SYDVKM. The CDR3 is 15 residues long. CDR3 in amino acids: CASHQSGTGLREQYF. CDR3 coding DNA: TGTGCCAGCCACCAATCCGGGACAGGGTTGCGGGAGCAGTACTTC.

This clone showed up just once. The V and J genes are TRBV28 and TRBJ1-4; 8 bases agree with TRBD1. Germline CDR1 and CDR2: MDHEN and SYDVKM. This CDR3 has 15 residues. V lost 5 bases, J lost 7 bases, and 9 bases stayed unmatched. The CDR3 loop is CASSPLRGRFEKLFF. The CDR3 bases are TGTGCCAGCAGTCCCCTCAGGGGGCGTTTTGAAAAACTGTTTTTT.

The chain uses TRBV19 and TRBJ2-2; 8 bases are a match to TRBD2. There are 17 residues in the CDR3. CDR1 LNHDA and CDR2 SQIVND come from the germline V gene (reference sequence). V trimming: 3 bases; J trimming: 3 bases; junction bases outside the gene matches: 9. CDR3 in amino acids: CASSIVILAVYTGELFF. For the CDR3, the DNA is TGTGCCAGTAGTATTGTAATACTAGCGGTTTACACCGGGGAGCTGTTTTTT.

This rearrangement joins TRBV3-1 (or the pseudogene TRBV3-2) to TRBJ1-6; D unclear. CDR3 length: 12 residues. Germline V gives CDR1 LGHDT, CDR2 YNNKEL (reference sequence). Trimming shortened V by 1 base and J by 9 bases, and 4 bases separated the two germline ends. The DNA for the CDR3 is TGTGCCAGCAGCCAAGGAGGTTCACCCCTCCACTTT. Translating gives CASSQGGSPLHF.

This chain connects TRBV5-1 to TRBJ1-2; no clear D. This CDR3 spans 14 amino acids. Trimming shortened V by 3 bases and J by 2 bases, and 11 bases separated the two germline ends. Germline V CDR1 and CDR2: SGHRS, YFSETQ. The CDR3 reads CASSYEGPNYGYTF. The CDR3 DNA reads as TGCGCCAGCAGCTACGAGGGCCCGAACTATGGCTACACCTTC.

CDR3 DNA sequence: TGTGCCAGCTCACCCGATGATCGGACAGGGGGCTTACTGATGAACACTGAAGCTTTCTTT. It translates to CASSPDDRTGGLLMNTEAFF. The chain employs TRBV18 and TRBJ1-1, with TRBD1 matching over 11 bases. Germline assignment: CDR1 KGHSH and CDR2 LQKENI. J was trimmed by 0 bases and V by 3 bases; bases with no gene match: 15. The CDR3 length is 20 residues.

The genes are TRBV28 and TRBJ1-2; D may be TRBD1 (6 bases). V was trimmed by 6 bases and J by 4 bases, leaving 12 bases between them. This CDR3 has 13 residues. The germline V gene encodes CDR1 MDHEN and CDR2 SYDVKM. The DNA for the CDR3 is TGTGCCAGCAGGACACAGGGTCCCTATGGCTACACCTTC. Translation gives CASRTQGPYGYTF.

The chain carries TRBV28 and TRBJ2-2; 11 bases fit TRBD1. The CDR3 runs to 18 residues. Germline assignment: CDR1 MDHEN and CDR2 SYDVKM. V shed 5 bases and J 0 bases; nucleotides not matched to a gene: 8. The CDR3 region has the DNA TGTGCCAGCAGTCCCGGGACAGGGGGTTTTTCGAACACCGGGGAGCTGTTTTTT. Its translation: CASSPGTGGFSNTGELFF. The full variable domain, its missing parts supplied by reference TRBV28 and TRBJ2-2, is DVKVTQSSRYLVKRTGEKVFLECVQDMDHENMFWYRQDPGLGLRLIYFSYDVKMKEKGDIPEGYSVSREKKERFSLILESASTNQTSMYLCASSPGTGGFSNTGELFFGEGSRLTVL.

V gene TRBV4-3 combines with J gene TRBJ2-2; tentative D call: TRBD2 (6 bases). Germline V gene lookup returns CDR1 LGHNA and CDR2 YSLEER. V dropped 0 bases and J dropped 4 bases, with 9 bases sitting between them. The CDR3 is made up of 15 amino acids. The CDR3 DNA reads TGCGCCAGCAGCCAAGAGGGCGGGGCCACCGGGGAGCTGTTTTTT. This translates into CASSQEGGATGELFF.

Notes on this clone: One junction end does not reproduce the germline sequence, and a read error may be involved. The chain has TRBV2 and TRBJ2-3; the match to TRBD2 covers 7 bases. This CDR3 spans 13 amino acids. Germline V gene data show CDR1 as SNHLY and CDR2 as FYNNEI. In nucleotides, the CDR3 is TGTGCCAGGAGCGGGGAGAGCAAAGATACGCAGTATTTT. Encoded protein: CARSGESKDTQYF.

The gene calls are TRBV28 and TRBJ1-2; TRBD1 is a possible D gene (5 bases). The CDR3 is 15 residues long. Germline CDR1 MDHEN, CDR2 SYDVKM. V lost 6 bases and J lost 2, with 16 bases in between. The CDR3 reads CASRGLFLPNYGYTF. The DNA for the CDR3 is TGTGCCAGCAGGGGGCTATTCCTCCCCAACTATGGCTACACCTTC.

The chain is built from TRBV30 and TRBJ2-5, with TRBD2 as a possible D gene (7 bases). The germline V gene has CDR1 GTSNPN and CDR2 SVGIG (reference sequence). Trimming cost V 5 bases and J 4 bases, with 11 bases left between them. The CDR3 covers 12 residues. CDR3 region: CAWEGGGETQYF. The CDR3 nucleotides are TGTGCCTGGGAAGGGGGGGGAGAGACCCAGTACTTC.

This CDR3 is CASSTLAGGLNRTDTQYF. The CDR3 DNA sequence: TGTGCCAGCAGCACCCTCGCGGGGGGATTAAATCGCACAGATACGCAGTATTTT. The chain recombines TRBV7-2 with TRBJ2-3, with 8 bases identical to TRBD2. The junction had 14 bases not matched to a gene; V was cut back by 5 bases and J by 1 base. This CDR3 contains 18 residues. Germline lookup yields CDR1 SGHTA and CDR2 FQGNSA.